A single sample gave rise to the 24 T cell receptor beta chains below, sequenced in a study of cytomegalovirus exposure and HLA in healthy donors. The PCR had 60 Vbeta and 13 Jbeta primers. Profiling relied on immunoSEQ multiplex PCR, and the TCRdb table lists in-frame clones only, not all of them. The table for this sample gives about 79,000 clones. Sequencing was carried out using PBMCs. The receptors derive from a young man in good health and CMV-seronegative.

The chain links TRBV5-5 to TRBJ1-1, with D tentatively TRBD1 (6 bases). The germline CDR1 and CDR2 sequences are SGHKS and YYEKEE (reference sequence). V lost 4 bases and J 5 bases, leaving 18 bases between the germline ends. This CDR3 comprises 15 residues. CDR3 sequence: CASSPVVWGQTEAFF. For the CDR3, the DNA is TGTGCCAGCAGCCCGGTTGTCTGGGGGCAAACTGAAGCTTTCTTT.

V gene TRBV9 combines with J gene TRBJ2-4; 7 bases map to TRBD2. The CDR3 spans 17 residues. Unmatched junction bases numbered 16, after V lost 3 bases and J lost 7 bases. The germline V gene has CDR1 SGDLS and CDR2 YYNGEE. CDR3 sequence reads: CASSGGGAYPVGNIQYF. CDR3 nucleotide sequence: TGTGCCAGCAGCGGGGGGGGTGCGTACCCCGTGGGGAACATTCAGTACTTC.

This rearrangement joins TRBV9 to TRBJ2-7; D is ambiguous. This CDR3 comprises 14 residues. V lost 0 bases, J lost 3 bases, and 10 bases lay in between. Looked up from germline, CDR1 is SGDLS and CDR2 is YYNGEE. The CDR3 region has the DNA TGTGCCAGCAGCGTAGCCGGTATCGGCTACGAGCAGTACTTC. Amino acid sequence: CASSVAGIGYEQYF.

The J gene is TRBJ2-7, the V gene TRBV10-3; 13 positions match TRBD2. V was clipped by 1 base and J by 2 bases; unmatched bases: 2. The germline gives CDR1 ENHRY, CDR2 SYGVKD. This CDR3 spans 16 amino acids. CDR3 amino acids: CAISEYGTSGTYEQYF. The DNA for the CDR3 is TGTGCCATCAGTGAGTATGGGACTAGCGGGACCTACGAGCAGTACTTC.

The rearrangement uses TRBV4-3 and TRBJ1-4; 8 bases map to TRBD1. CDR3 length: 16 amino acids. The germline CDR1 and CDR2 sequences are LGHNA and YSLEER. Trimming cost V 0 bases and J 2 bases; bases outside gene matches: 2. This CDR3 reads CASSQDHRGTNEKLFF. In nucleotides, the CDR3 is TGCGCCAGCAGCCAAGACCACAGGGGGACTAATGAAAAACTGTTTTTT.

The genes are TRBV29-1 and TRBJ1-2; 9 bases are a match to TRBD1. With V trimmed by 6 bases and J by 5 bases, 13 bases remained unmatched. The CDR3 totals 15 residues. CDR1 and CDR2 from the germline V gene are SQVTM and ANQGSEA. The CDR3, as DNA: TGCAGCGTGCCCCGGGACAGGGCCCTTCTTTATGGCTACACCTTC. Amino acid sequence: CSVPRDRALLYGYTF.

This chain uses TRBV25-1 with TRBJ2-7; 9 nucleotides line up with TRBD1. With V trimmed by 6 bases and J by 4 bases, 7 bases remained unmatched. CDR3 length equals 14 residues. CDR1 MGHDK and CDR2 SYGVNS come from the germline V gene. The CDR3 sequence: CASSPGQGRYEQYF. CDR3 nucleotides: TGTGCCAGCAGCCCGGGACAGGGAAGATACGAGCAGTACTTC.

The chain links TRBV6-1 to TRBJ2-3; the match to TRBD2 covers 7 bases. J lost 14 bases, V lost 6 bases, and 17 bases had no gene match. Germline CDR1 reads MNHNS; CDR2 reads SASEGT. The CDR3 has 14 residues. The CDR3 region has the DNA TGTGCCAGCAGGGCCCGACTGACTAGCCTAAGCCCGTATTTT. This translates into CASRARLTSLSPYF.

V gene TRBV28 combines with J gene TRBJ2-7; 7 positions agree with TRBD2. The germline gives CDR1 MDHEN, CDR2 SYDVKM. This CDR3 is built from 13 residues. J lost 2 bases, V lost 3 bases, and 1 base had no gene match. CDR3 loop: CASSFTSAYEQYF. The CDR3 coding sequence is TGTGCCAGCAGTTTTACTAGCGCCTACGAGCAGTACTTC.

The chain couples TRBV9 to TRBJ2-3; no clear D gene. This CDR3 region has 14 residues. Germline assignment: CDR1 SGDLS and CDR2 YYNGEE. Trimming stripped 5 bases from V and 1 base from J, with 11 bases between. The CDR3 sequence is CASRELVGTDTQYF. The CDR3 DNA reads as TGTGCCAGCAGAGAGCTCGTAGGCACAGATACGCAGTATTTT.

The V and J genes are TRBV9 and TRBJ2-1; 8 bases match TRBD2. CDR3 length equals 15 residues. Trimming removed 3 bases from V and 4 bases from J; junction bases left unmatched: 6. The V gene's germline CDR1 is SGDLS and CDR2 YYNGEE. CDR3 nucleotide sequence: TGTGCCAGCAGCGGCCAGTCGGGAGGGTACAATGAGCAGTTCTTC. It translates to CASSGQSGGYNEQFF.

V and J are TRBV27 and TRBJ1-1; 8 nucleotides line up with TRBD1. V was pared by 3 bases and J by 0 bases, with 0 bases of the junction left unmatched. Germline V gives CDR1 MNHEY, CDR2 SMNVEV (reference sequence). This CDR3 comprises 14 residues. CDR3 sequence reads: CASSLGQVNTEAFF. The CDR3 DNA reads as TGTGCCAGCAGTTTGGGACAGGTGAACACTGAAGCTTTCTTT.

V gene TRBV29-1 combines with J gene TRBJ1-5, with 7 bases identical to TRBD1. The CDR3 has 14 residues. V gave up 7 bases and J gave up 4 bases; unmatched junction bases: 10. CDR1 is SQVTM and CDR2 is ANQGSEA in the germline V gene. In DNA, the CDR3 is TGCAGCGCAAGAACAGGGGTTAGGAATCAGCCCCAGCATTTT. Protein product: CSARTGVRNQPQHF.

The chain is built from TRBV27 and TRBJ1-2, with TRBD1 as a possible D gene (5 bases). Germline CDR1 reads MNHEY; CDR2 reads SMNVEV (reference sequence). V was trimmed by 1 base and J by 6 bases, leaving 18 bases between them. CDR3 length: 16 residues. In DNA, the CDR3 is TGTGCCAGCAGTTTATTCGGCCCCAGGAACAGGAATGGCTACACCTTC. Translation: CASSLFGPRNRNGYTF.

The CDR3 coding sequence is TGCAGCGCCTCCGGGACTAGCGGGGGGGTATACAATGAGCAGTTCTTC. Translating it yields CSASGTSGGVYNEQFF. The V gene is TRBV29-1, the J gene TRBJ2-1, with 16 bases that match TRBD2. The CDR3 length is 16 residues. J gave up 4 bases and V 7 bases, and 7 bases lay outside the gene matches. Germline-derived CDR1 and CDR2 are SQVTM and ANQGSEA.

The chain links TRBV4-2 to TRBJ2-1; 11 nucleotides match TRBD2. After removal of 0 bases from V and 9 bases from J, the junction contained 10 bases not matched to a gene. CDR3 length equals 17 residues. CDR1 and CDR2 from the germline V gene are LGHNA and YNFKEQ. The CDR3, as DNA: TGTGCCAGCAGCCAAGATTGGAGTAGCGGGGGGGTCGGTGAGCAGTTCTTC. Its translation: CASSQDWSSGGVGEQFF.

A remark on this clone: Other DNA sequences in this specimen translate into the identical CDR3. The V and J genes are TRBV7-3 and TRBJ1-3; the D gene is possibly TRBD1 (6 bases). The CDR3 runs to 14 residues. V gave up 5 bases and J gave up 0 bases, with 8 bases separating them. Germline-derived CDR1 and CDR2 are SGHTA and FQGTGA. CDR3 amino acids: CASSPTGSGNTIYF. As DNA, the CDR3 is TGTGCCAGCAGCCCGACAGGCTCTGGAAACACCATATATTTT.

Details on this clone: One end of the junction fails to match germline, which may point to a read error. V gene TRBV4-1 combines with J gene TRBJ2-7, with 8 bases aligning to TRBD2. The CDR3 runs 13 residues. Germline V gene lookup returns CDR1 MGHRA and CDR2 YSYEKL. CDR3 DNA sequence: TGCGCCAGCAGCCAATGGGAGCGGGGGTCCCCCGACTTC. This gives the protein CASSQWERGSPDF.

The chain couples TRBV4-1 to TRBJ2-1; 9 positions match TRBD1. Germline lookup yields CDR1 MGHRA and CDR2 YSYEKL. The junction had 11 bases not matched to a gene; V was cut back by 4 bases and J by 4 bases. The CDR3 loop spans 17 amino acids. The CDR3 region has the DNA TGCGCCAGCAGCCGAGGCCGACAGGGGACAGGGTACAATGAGCAGTTCTTC. This sequence encodes CASSRGRQGTGYNEQFF.

The CDR3 sequence is CASSEYSGRVDEQFF. The CDR3 bases are TGTGCCAGCTCAGAGTATAGCGGGAGGGTTGATGAGCAGTTCTTC. V gene TRBV18 combines with J gene TRBJ2-1; 11 nucleotides line up with TRBD2. This CDR3 has 15 residues. Per germline, CDR1 KGHSH and CDR2 LQKENI. Losses at the gene ends were 5 bases for V and 8 bases for J; bases not matched to a gene: 8.

J is TRBJ2-7 and V is TRBV10-1, with D uncertain. V gave up 3 bases and J gave up 0 bases, with 3 bases separating them. The CDR3 length is 12 residues. Germline CDR1 WNHNN, CDR2 SYGVQD (reference sequence). The CDR3 spells CASSDNSYEQYF. CDR3 bases: TGCGCCAGCAGTGATAACTCCTACGAGCAGTACTTC.

The CDR3 sequence is CASSSSFGGTEAFF. DNA of the CDR3: TGTGCCAGCAGTTCTAGCTTTGGGGGGACTGAAGCTTTCTTT. The chain links TRBV5-8 to TRBJ1-1, with a weak D call TRBD1 (5 bases). CDR3 length equals 14 residues. V lost 5 bases and J 5 bases, leaving 16 bases between the germline ends. Germline V gene data show CDR1 as SGHTS and CDR2 as YDEGEE.

This sequence joins TRBV27 and TRBJ2-1, with 12 bases aligning to TRBD2. Germline CDR1 is MNHEY and CDR2 is SMNVEV (reference sequence). The V and J ends lost 4 bases and 6 bases, in that order; junction bases with no gene match: 4. The CDR3 has 15 amino acids. The CDR3 is CASSSLAGGPNEQFF. DNA of the CDR3: TGTGCCAGCAGTTCACTAGCGGGAGGCCCCAATGAGCAGTTCTTC.

The genes are TRBV7-8 and TRBJ2-4; 7 bases fit TRBD2. The CDR3 is 13 amino acids. Per the germline V gene, CDR1 is SGHVS and CDR2 is FQNEAQ. After removal of 4 bases from V and 9 bases from J, the junction contained 6 bases not matched to a gene. CDR3 coding DNA: TGTGCCAGCAGCTCGACGACTAGCACCATTCAGTACTTC. Translating it yields CASSSTTSTIQYF.